This T cell receptor beta chain appears in the sequencing data of a study of molecular identifiers for immune sequencing clone quantification. This clonotype has more than one count but fewer than ten. Previously described methods with listed TCR primers produced the bulk TCR libraries. TCRdb called the PCR reads again in MiXCR, with one record for every CDR3 protein. The sample has under 350,000 distinct CDR3 sequences, roughly a quarter seen once; the top ten hold 0.65% to 0.75%. Trimming removed 6 bases from V and 7 bases from J; junction bases left unmatched: 9. The CDR3 sequence is 14 residues long.

Source material: naive CD8+ T cells from blood, with Jurkat cell RNA spiked in. Subset specified: FACS-sorted CD8+CD4-CCR7+CD45RA+ naive T cells. The TCR comes from a human donor in good health. Some libraries in this study had Jurkat cell RNA spiked in. V is TRBV12-3 or TRBV12-4 and J is TRBJ1-5; TRBD1 aligns across 7 bases. The CDR3 DNA reads TGTGCCAGCAGCCTTGAGGGGGCACCGCAGCCCCAGCATTTT. Translation gives CASSLEGAPQPQHF.